Listed below are T cell receptor beta chains from one sample, sequenced in a study of pediatric ulcerative colitis. Method: immunoSEQ multiplex PCR; TCRdb's copy keeps in-frame clones and lacks some. The data show about 64,000 clones, roughly nine tenths seen once. The sequenced sample consisted of blood. Receptors originate from a boy aged 5-17 years with severe ulcerative colitis. Both conserved end residues are part of each CDR3. A D gene is named only where the DNA matches it firmly. Size is omitted from some rows. Given values are once, few, many or a class for expanded clones.

J gene | V gene | clone size | D gene | CDR3 protein | CDR3 DNA
TRBJ1-1 | TRBV25-1 | - | TRBD1 | CASSDRDRVNTEAFF | TGTGCCAGCAGTGATCGGGACAGGGTTAACACTGAAGCTTTCTTT
TRBJ1-1 | TRBV11-3 | - | - | CASSSGAGTEAFF | TGTGCCAGCAGCTCTGGGGCGGGCACTGAAGCTTTCTTT
TRBJ2-7 | TRBV6-5 | once | - | CASSSGSGDYEQYF | TGTGCCAGCAGTTCGGGATCTGGGGACTACGAGCAGTACTTC
TRBJ2-7 | TRBV23-1 | - | TRBD2 | CASSQAPWGGDAPYEQYF | TGCGCCAGCAGTCAAGCCCCGTGGGGAGGGGATGCACCTTACGAGCAGTACTTC
TRBJ2-5 | TRBV18 | - | - | CASSYQETQYF | TGTGCCAGCTCCTATCAAGAGACCCAGTACTTC
TRBJ1-1 | TRBV27 | - | - | CASSSGGGNTEAFF | TGTGCCAGCAGTTCTGGGGGGGGGAACACTGAAGCTTTCTTT
TRBJ2-7 | TRBV11-3 | - | - | CASSSSWEQYF | TGTGCCAGCAGCTCCAGTTGGGAGCAGTACTTC
TRBJ2-1 | TRBV18 | - | TRBD2 | CASSKTGLAGDNEQFF | TGTGCCAGCTCAAAAACGGGACTAGCGGGAGACAATGAGCAGTTCTTC
TRBJ2-7 | TRBV2 | - | TRBD2 | CASRKERLAGISYEQYF | TGTGCCAGCAGAAAGGAGCGACTAGCGGGGATCTCCTACGAGCAGTACTTC
TRBJ2-7 | TRBV28 | - | TRBD1 | CASSPGQGFYEQYF | TGTGCCAGCAGTCCAGGACAGGGTTTCTACGAGCAGTACTTC
TRBJ2-1 | TRBV19 | - | TRBD2 | CASSIDSPSGRLNEQFF | TGTGCCAGTAGTATAGATTCCCCTAGCGGGAGGCTAAATGAGCAGTTCTTC
TRBJ2-1 | TRBV20-1 | once | - | CSARDRDEQFF | TGCAGTGCTAGAGATCGAGATGAGCAGTTCTTC
TRBJ1-2 | TRBV18 | few | - | CASSPSQDYGYTF | TGTGCCAGCTCACCCTCACAAGACTATGGCTACACCTTC
TRBJ2-3 | TRBV9 | - | - | CASSVEGSDNTDTQYF | TGTGCCAGCAGCGTAGAGGGTAGCGATAACACAGATACGCAGTATTTT
TRBJ2-3 | TRBV11-2 | - | TRBD2 | CASSFWPQRDLDTDTQYF | TGTGCCAGCAGCTTTTGGCCCCAGCGGGATCTCGACACAGATACGCAGTATTTT
TRBJ2-2 | TRBV5-5 | - | - | CASSLNGYTGELFF | TGTGCCAGCAGCTTGAACGGGTACACCGGGGAGCTGTTTTTT
TRBJ1-4 | TRBV2 | - | - | CASSPGEATNEKLFF | TGTGCCAGCAGTCCGGGGGAAGCAACTAATGAAAAACTGTTTTTT
TRBJ1-2 | TRBV13 | - | - | CASSSSDRRPNYGYTF | TGTGCCAGCAGCTCGAGCGACAGGAGACCTAACTATGGCTACACCTTC
TRBJ1-4 | TRBV28 | - | - | CASGVGEEKLFF | TGTGCCAGCGGGGTTGGTGAAGAAAAACTGTTTTTT
TRBJ2-7 | TRBV10-1 | - | - | CASSEARDSNEQYF | TGCGCCAGCAGTGAGGCCCGGGACTCCAACGAGCAGTACTTC
TRBJ2-3 | TRBV6-4 | - | - | CARGLPFSLSTDTQYF | TGTGCCAGAGGACTACCCTTCAGCCTCTCCACAGATACGCAGTATTTT
TRBJ2-5 | TRBV7-6 | - | - | CASSLGSSARETQYF | TGTGCCAGCAGCTTAGGATCCTCAGCGCGGGAGACCCAGTACTTC
TRBJ2-3 | TRBV21-1 | once | - | CASRWRESTDTQYF | TGTGCCAGCAGGTGGCGGGAGAGCACAGATACGCAGTATTTT